This entry is about one T cell receptor beta chain. Trimming at V came to 2 bases and at J to 6 bases, leaving 10 bases not matched to a gene. Germline V lookup: CDR1 SGHTS, CDR2 YDEGEE. The CDR3 runs to 15 residues. The data are from a study of blood T cell repertoires in COVID-19. Source study methods: Estimation of nucleated cell counts was performed using reference gene primer amplification. The data were produced by immunoSEQ multiplex PCR, yet TCRdb's version contains in-frame clones alone and is incomplete. The V and J calls and the clone size are those of that table, but D and trimming were determined from the DNA. The sample has 300,000 to 450,000 clones, more than 80% seen once; the top ten hold over 0.95%.

The TCR comes from a man between 18 and 29 years old who had recovered from COVID-19. Input material: PBMCs or T cells enriched from blood (not recorded which). The chain is built from TRBV5-8 and TRBJ2-7, with 8 bases fitting TRBD1. The CDR3 region is CASSLLWQGALEQYF. The CDR3 region has the DNA TGTGCCAGCAGCTTATTGTGGCAGGGGGCCCTCGAGCAGTACTTC.